What follows is one TCR beta chain and its context. Antigen specificity is unknown. Unique molecular identifiers featured in each of the TCR beta cDNA libraries. It was from about 0.94 to 9.7 million T cells that some 470,000 cDNA molecules came. TCRdb redid the calling of the PCR reads with MiXCR, one entry per CDR3 protein. The data hold about 540,000 distinct CDR3 sequences, with around 31% observed a single time. The sample is drawn from a study of post-analysis software for immune sequencing data. Overall study context: Progressive-relapsing, secondary progressive and relapsing-remitting multiple sclerosis were among the disease courses included.

General observations from the study: Among multiple sclerosis patients, normalized Chao1 diversity was significantly below that of controls. About five TRBV segments appeared more often in patients than in controls, and TRBV5-6, TRBV5-1 and TRBV20-1 were among these.

The CDR3 runs to 15 residues. Germline CDR1 MNHEY, CDR2 SMNVEV (reference sequence). The clonotype comes from a girl aged 2 to 17 with multiple sclerosis. This chain links TRBV27 with TRBJ2-4, with 7 bases identical to TRBD2. The end of the DNA fits TRBJ2-7 better, so the J call may be wrong. Sequencing used blood. CDR3 loop: CASSFSSGGNHEQYF. CDR3 in DNA: TGTGCCAGCAGTTTCTCTAGCGGCGGGAATCACGAGCAGTACTTC.